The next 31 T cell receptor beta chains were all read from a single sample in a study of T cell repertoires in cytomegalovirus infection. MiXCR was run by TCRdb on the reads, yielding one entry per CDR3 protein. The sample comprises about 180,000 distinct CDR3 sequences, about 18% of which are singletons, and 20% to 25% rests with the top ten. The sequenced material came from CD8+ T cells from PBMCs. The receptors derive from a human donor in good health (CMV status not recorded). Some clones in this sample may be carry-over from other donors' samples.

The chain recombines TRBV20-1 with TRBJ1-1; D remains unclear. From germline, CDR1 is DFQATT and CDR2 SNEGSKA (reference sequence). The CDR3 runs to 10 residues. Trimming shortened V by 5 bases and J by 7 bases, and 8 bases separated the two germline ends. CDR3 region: CSALSGEAFF. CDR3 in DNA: TGCAGTGCTTTGTCCGGTGAAGCTTTCTTT.

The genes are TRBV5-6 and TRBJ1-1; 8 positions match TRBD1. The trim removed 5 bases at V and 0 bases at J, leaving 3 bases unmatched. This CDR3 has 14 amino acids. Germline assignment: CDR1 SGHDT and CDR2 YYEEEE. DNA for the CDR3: TGTGCCAGCAGGAGGACAGGGATGAACACTGAAGCTTTCTTT. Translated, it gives CASRRTGMNTEAFF.

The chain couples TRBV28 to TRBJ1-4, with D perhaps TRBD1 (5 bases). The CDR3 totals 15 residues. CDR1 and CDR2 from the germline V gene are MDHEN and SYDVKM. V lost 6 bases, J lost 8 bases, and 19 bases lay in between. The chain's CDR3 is CASSLDGALGEKLFF. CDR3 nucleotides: TGTGCCAGCAGCTTAGACGGGGCATTAGGGGAAAAACTGTTTTTT.

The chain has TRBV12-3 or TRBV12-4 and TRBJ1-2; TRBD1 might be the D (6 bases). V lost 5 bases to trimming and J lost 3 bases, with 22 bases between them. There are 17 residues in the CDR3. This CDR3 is CASSLGDTGKLYYGYTF. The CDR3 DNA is TGTGCCAGCAGTCTAGGGGACACGGGCAAGCTTTACTATGGCTACACCTTC.

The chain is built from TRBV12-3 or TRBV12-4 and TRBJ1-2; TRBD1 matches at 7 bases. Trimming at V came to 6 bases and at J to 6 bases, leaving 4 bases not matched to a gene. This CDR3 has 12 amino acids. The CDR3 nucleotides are TGTGCCAGCAGCCCCGGGACAGATGGCTACACCTTC. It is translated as CASSPGTDGYTF.

CDR3 sequence: CASSHVSGGAHEQFF. In DNA form, the CDR3 reads TGCGCCAGCAGCCATGTTAGCGGGGGGGCCCATGAGCAGTTCTTC. The chain has TRBV4-1 and TRBJ2-1; 11 bases are shared with TRBD2. The CDR3 is made up of 15 amino acids. V trimming: 3 bases; J trimming: 8 bases; junction bases outside the gene matches: 6. Germline CDR1 is MGHRA and CDR2 is YSYEKL.

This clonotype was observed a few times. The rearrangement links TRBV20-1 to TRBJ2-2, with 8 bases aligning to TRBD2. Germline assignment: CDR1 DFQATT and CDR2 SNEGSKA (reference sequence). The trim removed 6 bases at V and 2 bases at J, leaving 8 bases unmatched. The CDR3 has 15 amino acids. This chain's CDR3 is CSADRGGYNTGELFF. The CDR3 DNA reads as TGCAGTGCAGACCGGGGGGGCTATAACACCGGGGAGCTGTTTTTT.

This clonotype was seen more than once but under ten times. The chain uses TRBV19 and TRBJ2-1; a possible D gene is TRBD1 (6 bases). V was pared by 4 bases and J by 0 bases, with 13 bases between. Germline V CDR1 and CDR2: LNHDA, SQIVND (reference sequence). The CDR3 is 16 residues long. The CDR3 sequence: CASSTAHRVSYNEQFF. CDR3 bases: TGTGCCAGTAGTACTGCCCACAGGGTCTCCTACAATGAGCAGTTCTTC. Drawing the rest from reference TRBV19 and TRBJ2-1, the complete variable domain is DGGITQSPKYLFRKEGQNVTLSCEQNLNHDAMYWYRQDPGQGLRLIYYSQIVNDFQKGDIAEGYSVSREKKESFPLTVTSAQKNPTAFYLCASSTAHRVSYNEQFFGPGTRLTVL.

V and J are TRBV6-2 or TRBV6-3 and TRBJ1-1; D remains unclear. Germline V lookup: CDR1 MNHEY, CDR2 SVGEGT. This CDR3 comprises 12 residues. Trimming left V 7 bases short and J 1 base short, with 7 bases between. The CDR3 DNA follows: TGTGCCAGCACGGTATCGAACACTGAAGCTTTCTTT. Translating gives CASTVSNTEAFF.

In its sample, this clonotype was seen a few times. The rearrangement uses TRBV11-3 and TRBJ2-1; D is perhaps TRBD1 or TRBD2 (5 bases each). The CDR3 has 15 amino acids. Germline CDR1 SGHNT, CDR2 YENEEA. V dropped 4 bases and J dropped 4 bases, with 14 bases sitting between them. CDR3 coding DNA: TGTGCCAGCAGCTACCGGGACGCAGGGTACAATGAGCAGTTCTTC. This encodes CASSYRDAGYNEQFF.

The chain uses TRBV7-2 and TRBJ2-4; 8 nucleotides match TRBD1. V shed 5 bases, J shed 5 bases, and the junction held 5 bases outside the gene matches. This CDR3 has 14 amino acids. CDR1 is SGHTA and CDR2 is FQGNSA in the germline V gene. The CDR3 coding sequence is TGTGCCAGCAGCCTAGACAGGGGAGAAAACATTCAGTACTTC. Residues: CASSLDRGENIQYF.

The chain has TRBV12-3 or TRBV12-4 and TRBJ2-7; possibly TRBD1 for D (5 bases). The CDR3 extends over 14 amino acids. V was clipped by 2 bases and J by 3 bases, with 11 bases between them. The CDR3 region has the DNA TGTGCCAGCAGTTTAACCAGGGTGGGCTACGAGCAGTACTTC. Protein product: CASSLTRVGYEQYF.

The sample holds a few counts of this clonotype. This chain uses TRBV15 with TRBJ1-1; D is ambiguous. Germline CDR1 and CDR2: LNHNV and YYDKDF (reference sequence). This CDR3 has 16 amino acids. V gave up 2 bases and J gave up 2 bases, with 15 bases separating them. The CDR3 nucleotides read TGTGCCACCAGCAGACCCGGGGAGATAGTTAACACTGAAGCTTTCTTT. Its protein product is CATSRPGEIVNTEAFF.

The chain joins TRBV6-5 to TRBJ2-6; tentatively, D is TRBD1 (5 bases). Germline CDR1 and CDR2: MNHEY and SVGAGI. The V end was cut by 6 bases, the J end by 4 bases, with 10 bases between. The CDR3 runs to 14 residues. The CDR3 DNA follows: TGTGCCAGCAGGGAACAGGTCGGGGCCAACGTCCTGACTTTC. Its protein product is CASREQVGANVLTF.

The CDR3 bases are TGTGCCGTACTCGGGGCCAACTCCTACGAGCAGTACTTC. This codes for CAVLGANSYEQYF. This chain links TRBV2 with TRBJ2-7; possibly TRBD1 or TRBD2 for D (5 bases each). The germline V and J ends were trimmed by 11 bases and 0 bases, with 14 bases remaining between them. CDR3 size: 13 residues. Germline assignment: CDR1 SNHLY and CDR2 FYNNEI.

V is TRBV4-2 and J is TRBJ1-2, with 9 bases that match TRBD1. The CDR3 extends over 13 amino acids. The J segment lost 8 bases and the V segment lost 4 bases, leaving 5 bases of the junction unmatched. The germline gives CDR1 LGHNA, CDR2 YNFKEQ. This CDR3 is CASSPGTGQGYTF. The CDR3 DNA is TGTGCCAGCAGCCCGGGGACAGGGCAGGGCTACACCTTC.

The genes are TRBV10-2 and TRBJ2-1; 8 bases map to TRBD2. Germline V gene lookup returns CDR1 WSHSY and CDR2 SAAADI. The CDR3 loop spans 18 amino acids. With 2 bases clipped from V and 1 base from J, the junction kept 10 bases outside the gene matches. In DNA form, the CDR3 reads TGCGCCAGCAGTGAGGAATTGAGCGGGGGTCGATCCTACAATGAGCAGTTCTTC. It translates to CASSEELSGGRSYNEQFF.

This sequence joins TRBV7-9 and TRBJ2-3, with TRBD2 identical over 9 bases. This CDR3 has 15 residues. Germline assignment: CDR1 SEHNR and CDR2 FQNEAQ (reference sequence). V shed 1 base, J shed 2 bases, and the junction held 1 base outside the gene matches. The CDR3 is CASSLVAGDTDTQYF. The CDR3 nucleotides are TGTGCCAGCAGCTTAGTAGCGGGGGACACAGATACGCAGTATTTT.

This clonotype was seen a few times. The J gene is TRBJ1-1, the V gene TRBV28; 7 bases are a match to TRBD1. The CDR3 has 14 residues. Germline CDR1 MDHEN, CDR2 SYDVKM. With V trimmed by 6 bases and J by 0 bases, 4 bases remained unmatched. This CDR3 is CASRPGGVNTEAFF. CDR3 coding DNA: TGTGCCAGCAGGCCAGGGGGGGTGAACACTGAAGCTTTCTTT.

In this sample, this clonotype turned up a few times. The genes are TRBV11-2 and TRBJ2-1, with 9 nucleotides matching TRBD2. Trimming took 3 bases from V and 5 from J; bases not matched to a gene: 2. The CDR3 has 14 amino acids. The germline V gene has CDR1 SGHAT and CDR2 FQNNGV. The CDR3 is CASSFAGGHNEQFF. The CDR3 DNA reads TGTGCCAGCAGCTTCGCGGGGGGGCACAATGAGCAGTTCTTC.

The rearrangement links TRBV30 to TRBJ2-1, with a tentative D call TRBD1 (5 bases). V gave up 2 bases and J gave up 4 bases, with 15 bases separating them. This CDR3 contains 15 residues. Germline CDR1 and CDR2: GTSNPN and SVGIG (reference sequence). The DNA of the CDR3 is TGTGCCTGGAGTTCTTTAGCCACAGGTTACAATGAGCAGTTCTTC. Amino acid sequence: CAWSSLATGYNEQFF.

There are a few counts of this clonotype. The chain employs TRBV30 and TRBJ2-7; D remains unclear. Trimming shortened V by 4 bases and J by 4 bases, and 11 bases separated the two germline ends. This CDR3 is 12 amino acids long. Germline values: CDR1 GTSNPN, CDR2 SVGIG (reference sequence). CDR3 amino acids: CAWTHSEYEQYF. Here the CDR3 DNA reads TGTGCCTGGACTCACTCCGAGTACGAGCAGTACTTC.

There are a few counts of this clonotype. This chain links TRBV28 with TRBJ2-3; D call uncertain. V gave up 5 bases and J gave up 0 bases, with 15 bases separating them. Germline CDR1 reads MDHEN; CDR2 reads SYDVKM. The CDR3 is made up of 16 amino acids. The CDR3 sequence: CASSASWVSSTDTQYF. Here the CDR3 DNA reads TGTGCCAGCAGTGCCTCTTGGGTTTCTAGCACAGATACGCAGTATTTT.

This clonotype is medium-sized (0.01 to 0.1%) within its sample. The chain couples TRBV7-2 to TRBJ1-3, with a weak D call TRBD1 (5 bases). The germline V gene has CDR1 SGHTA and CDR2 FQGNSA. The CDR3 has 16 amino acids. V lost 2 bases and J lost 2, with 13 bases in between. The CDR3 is CASSLNAGRTGNTIYF. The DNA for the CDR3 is TGTGCCAGCAGCTTAAATGCAGGGAGAACTGGAAACACCATATATTTT.

In DNA form, the CDR3 reads TGTGCCAGCAGCTTAGAGGCAGAGAACACTGAAGCTTTCTTT. Translation: CASSLEAENTEAFF. V and J are TRBV7-6 and TRBJ1-1, with D uncertain. This CDR3 spans 14 amino acids. From germline, CDR1 is SGHVS and CDR2 FNYEAQ. Trimming stripped 1 base from V and 1 base from J, with 7 bases between. Complete variable domain (other parts from reference TRBV7-6 and TRBJ1-1): GAGVSQSPRYKVTKRGQDVALRCDPISGHVSLYWYRQALGQGPEFLTYFNYEAQQDKSGLPNDRFSAERPEGSISTLTIQRTEQRDSAMYRCASSLEAENTEAFFGQGTRLTVV.

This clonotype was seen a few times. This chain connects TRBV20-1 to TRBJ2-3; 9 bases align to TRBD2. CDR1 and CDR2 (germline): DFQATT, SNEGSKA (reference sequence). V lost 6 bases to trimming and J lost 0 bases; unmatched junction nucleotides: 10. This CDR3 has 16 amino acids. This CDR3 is CSAAPGLAISTDTQYF. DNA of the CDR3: TGCAGTGCCGCACCGGGACTAGCTATTAGCACAGATACGCAGTATTTT.

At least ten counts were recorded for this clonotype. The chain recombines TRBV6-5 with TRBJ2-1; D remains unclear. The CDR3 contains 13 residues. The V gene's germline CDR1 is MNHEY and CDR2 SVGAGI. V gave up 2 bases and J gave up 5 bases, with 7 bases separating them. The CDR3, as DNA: TGTGCCAGCAGTTACATCGAGGACAATGAGCAGTTCTTC. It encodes CASSYIEDNEQFF.

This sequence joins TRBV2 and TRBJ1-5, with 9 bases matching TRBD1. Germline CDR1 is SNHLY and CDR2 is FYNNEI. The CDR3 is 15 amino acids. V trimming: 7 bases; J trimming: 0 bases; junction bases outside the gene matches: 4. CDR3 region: CASTGTGHSNQPQHF. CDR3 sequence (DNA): TGTGCCAGCACCGGGACAGGGCATAGCAATCAGCCCCAGCATTTT.

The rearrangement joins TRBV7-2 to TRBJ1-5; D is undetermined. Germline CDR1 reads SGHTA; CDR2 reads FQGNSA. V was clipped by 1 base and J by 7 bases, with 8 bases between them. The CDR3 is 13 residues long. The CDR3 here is CASSLGGLQPQHF. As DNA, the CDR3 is TGTGCCAGCAGCTTAGGAGGGCTGCAGCCCCAGCATTTT.

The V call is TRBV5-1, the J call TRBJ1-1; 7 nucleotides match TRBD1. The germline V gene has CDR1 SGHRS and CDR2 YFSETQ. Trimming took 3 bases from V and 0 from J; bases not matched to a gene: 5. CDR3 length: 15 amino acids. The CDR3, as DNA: TGCGCCAGCAGCTCCTGGGGACAGATGAACACTGAAGCTTTCTTT. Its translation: CASSSWGQMNTEAFF.

The CDR3 sequence: CASSPEGNSNQPQHF. The CDR3 bases are TGTGCCAGCAGCCCCGAAGGGAATAGCAATCAGCCCCAGCATTTT. J is TRBJ1-5 and V is TRBV11-2, with D unresolved. V was trimmed by 5 bases and J by 0 bases, leaving 11 bases between them. In germline, CDR1 is SGHAT, CDR2 FQNNGV. The CDR3 runs 15 residues. Full variable domain (missing parts from reference TRBV11-2 and TRBJ1-5): EAGVAQSPRYKIIEKRQSVAFWCNPISGHATLYWYQQILGQGPKLLIQFQNNGVVDDSQLPKDRFSAERLKGVDSTLKIQPAKLEDSAVYLCASSPEGNSNQPQHFGDGTRLSIL.